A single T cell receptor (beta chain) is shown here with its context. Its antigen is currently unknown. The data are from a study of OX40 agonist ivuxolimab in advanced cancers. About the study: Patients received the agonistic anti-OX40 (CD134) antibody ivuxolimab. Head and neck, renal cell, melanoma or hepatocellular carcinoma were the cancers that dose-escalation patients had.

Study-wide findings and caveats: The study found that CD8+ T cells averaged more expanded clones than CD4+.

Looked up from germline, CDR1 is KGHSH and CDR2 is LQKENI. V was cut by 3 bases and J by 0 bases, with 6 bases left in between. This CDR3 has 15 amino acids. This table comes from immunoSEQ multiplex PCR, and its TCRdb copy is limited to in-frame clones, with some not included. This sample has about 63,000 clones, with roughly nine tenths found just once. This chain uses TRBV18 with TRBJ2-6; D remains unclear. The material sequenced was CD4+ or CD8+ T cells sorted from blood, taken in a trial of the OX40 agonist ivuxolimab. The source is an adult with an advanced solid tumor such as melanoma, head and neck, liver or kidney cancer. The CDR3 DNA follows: TGTGCCAGCTCACCCCTAGACTCTGGGGCCAACGTCCTGACTTTC. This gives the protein CASSPLDSGANVLTF.